The 10 T cell receptor beta chains reported below all come from one sample, sequenced in a study of T cells in Graves' hyperthyroidism and ophthalmopathy. Amplification of TCR beta CDR3 regions was performed using RNA transcripts as template. Primed by the HTBI set, a first-round RT-PCR was run on the TCR CDR3. TCRdb reanalysed the multiplex PCR reads using MiXCR and keeps one entry per CDR3 protein. The table records about 96,000 distinct CDR3 sequences, around 50% of them present only once. Sequencing was done on a sample of blood. The receptors were sampled from a woman between 40 and 55 years old with Graves' hyperthyroidism.

Turning to this clonotype: The conserved phenylalanine or tryptophan is not found at the CDR3 terminus, so this likely reflects a read error. It is unclear where the CDR3 begins or ends on the DNA, so no DNA is shown, and the CDR3 is as TCRdb lists it. The rearrangement links TRBV5-1 to TRBJ2-5; the tabulated D call, TRBD2, remains unverified against the DNA. From germline, CDR1 is SGHRS and CDR2 YFSETQ. The CDR3 comprises 9 residues, both ends counted. The CDR3 here is CASSLVPAG.

This clonotype was detected a few times. The V call is TRBV20-1, the J call TRBJ2-7; 14 bases fit TRBD2. The CDR3 totals 17 residues. V dropped 5 bases and J dropped 5; count of bases not matched to a gene: 14. Germline-derived CDR1 and CDR2 are DFQATT and SNEGSKA (reference sequence). The CDR3 DNA reads TGCAGTGCTCGATCCGGGACTAGCGGGAGTTCTATCCACGAGCAGTACTTC. Translated: CSARSGTSGSSIHEQYF.

This clonotype was observed many times. This sequence joins TRBV5-1 and TRBJ1-1, with no clear D. The CDR3 length is 13 residues. Germline V lookup: CDR1 SGHRS, CDR2 YFSETQ. V gave up 4 bases and J gave up 1 base, with 8 bases separating them. The CDR3 nucleotides are TGCGCCAGCAGCGTCCGAACGAACACTGAAGCTTTCTTT. Translated: CASSVRTNTEAFF.

As for this clonotype: The conserved phenylalanine or tryptophan is not found at the CDR3 terminus, so this likely reflects a read error. Because the CDR3's place on the DNA is in doubt, the DNA is left out and the CDR3 is given as listed by TCRdb. The chain links TRBV2 to TRBJ2-5; TRBD1 is taken as the D call from the table, unchecked against the DNA. Germline values: CDR1 SNHLY, CDR2 FYNNEI. The CDR3 sequence runs 12 residues, both termini included. The CDR3 is CASSSRQGAQDY.

This clonotype has ten or more counts. The CDR3 nucleotides read TGTGCCAGCAGGGCCACAGGGACGGGGCCCTATGGCTACACCTTC. Amino acids: CASRATGTGPYGYTF. J is TRBJ1-2 and V is TRBV6-5; TRBD1 might be the D (6 bases). Trimming took off 6 bases at V and 4 bases at J, with 18 bases between the two ends. This CDR3 has 15 residues. The germline gives CDR1 MNHEY, CDR2 SVGAGI.

This clonotype has ten or more counts. The genes are TRBV10-3 and TRBJ1-2, with 9 bases fitting TRBD1. The CDR3 is 11 residues long. The junction had 1 base not matched to a gene; V was cut back by 6 bases and J by 8 bases. Germline-derived CDR1 and CDR2 are ENHRY and SYGVKD. In DNA, the CDR3 is TGTGCCATCAGGGGACAGGGCGGCTACACCTTC. Translated: CAIRGQGGYTF.

The chain joins TRBV7-3 to TRBJ1-1, with no clear D. Trimming took 6 bases from V and 1 from J, leaving 12 bases between them. Germline V gene data show CDR1 as SGHTA and CDR2 as FQGTGA. The CDR3 spans 14 residues. DNA of the CDR3: TGTGCCAGCAGTAACGGAGGTTGGAACACTGAAGCTTTCTTT. Protein sequence: CASSNGGWNTEAFF.

At least ten counts were recorded for this clonotype. The chain links TRBV27 to TRBJ1-5; D unclear. V was shortened by 0 bases and J by 8 bases, with 8 bases between the two germline ends. There are 13 residues in the CDR3. Per germline, CDR1 MNHEY and CDR2 SMNVEV (reference sequence). Here the CDR3 reads CASSLSAVKPQHF. CDR3 sequence (DNA): TGTGCCAGCAGTTTATCCGCAGTAAAGCCCCAGCATTTT.

This clonotype was detected many times. CDR3 residues: CATSPNMGPSYEQYF. The DNA of the CDR3 is TGTGCCACCAGTCCTAACATGGGGCCATCCTACGAGCAGTACTTC. The chain combines TRBV15 with TRBJ2-7, with a weak D call TRBD1 (5 bases). Trimming took 6 bases from V and 1 from J, leaving 16 bases between them. The CDR3 contains 15 residues. Germline CDR1 is LNHNV and CDR2 is YYDKDF (reference sequence).

This clonotype was seen many times. The J gene is TRBJ2-6, the V gene TRBV29-1; D possibly corresponds to TRBD1 (6 bases). Deletions cut 6 bases from V and 0 bases from J, with 12 bases between. The CDR3 is 15 amino acids. The V gene's germline CDR1 is SQVTM and CDR2 ANQGSEA. The CDR3 DNA sequence: TGCAGCGTATCGGGACACAACTCTGGGGCCAACGTCCTGACTTTC. It specifies CSVSGHNSGANVLTF.